The 29 T cell receptor beta chains below were found in one sample sequenced in a study of identical twins. TCRdb re-called the 5' RACE reads through MiXCR, storing one row per CDR3 protein. The sample lists hundreds of thousands of distinct CDR3 sequences; about 12% were seen once. The same specimen was also included in a second study, on yellow fever vaccine responses in identical twins.

The sequencing sample was made of PBMCs. Receptors originate from a woman younger than 35 in good health.

This clonotype appeared many times. The rearrangement joins TRBV11-1 to TRBJ2-1; 13 bases map to TRBD2. The CDR3 sequence is 19 residues long. Germline loops: CDR1 SGHAT, CDR2 FQDESV (reference sequence). J gave up 0 bases and V 0 bases, and 5 bases lay outside the gene matches. CDR3 residues: CASSLAETSGGSSYNEQFF. DNA of the CDR3: TGTGCCAGCAGCTTAGCCGAGACTAGCGGGGGGAGCTCCTACAATGAGCAGTTCTTC.

This clonotype was recorded a few times. V and J are TRBV6-2 or TRBV6-3 and TRBJ1-1; D is unclear. CDR1 and CDR2 (germline): MNHEY, SVGEGT. This CDR3 region has 12 residues. Trimming took off 8 bases at V and 5 bases at J, with 12 bases between the two ends. Here the CDR3 reads CASHDPVTEAFF. CDR3 nucleotide sequence: TGTGCCAGCCACGACCCAGTGACTGAAGCTTTCTTT.

The chain links TRBV12-3 or TRBV12-4 to TRBJ1-1; D is ambiguous. The germline V and J ends were trimmed by 3 bases and 1 base, with 6 bases remaining between them. The CDR3 contains 13 residues. This CDR3 reads CASSFERNTEAFF. In DNA, the CDR3 is TGTGCCAGCAGTTTTGAACGGAACACTGAAGCTTTCTTT.

The chain links TRBV7-9 to TRBJ2-1, with D tentatively TRBD1 or TRBD2 (5 bases each). Germline assignment: CDR1 SEHNR and CDR2 FQNEAQ (reference sequence). The CDR3 extends over 13 amino acids. V shed 10 bases and J shed 3 bases, with 13 bases lying between them. In nucleotides, the CDR3 is TGTGCCACCTACGGGACCCTCTACAATGAGCAGTTCTTC. Its protein is CATYGTLYNEQFF. The variable domain in full, with the rest retrieved from reference TRBV7-9 and TRBJ2-1, is DTGVSQNPRHKITKRGQNVTFRCDPISEHNRLYWYRQTLGQGPEFLTYFQNEAQLEKSRLLSDRFSAERPKGSFSTLEIQRTEQGDSAMYLCATYGTLYNEQFFGPGTRLTVL.

This clonotype was found many times. The chain employs TRBV10-3 and TRBJ2-7, with D perhaps assigned TRBD1 or TRBD2 (6 bases each). Germline CDR1 is ENHRY and CDR2 is SYGVKD. Between the trimmed V and J ends, which lost 3 bases and 2 bases, there was a span of 17 bases. CDR3 size: 16 residues. CDR3 coding DNA: TGTGCCATCAGTGACGGGGGCCTCCTAACTCCCTACGAGCAGTACTTC. It codes for CAISDGGLLTPYEQYF.

The table lists this clonotype with a few counts. DNA for the CDR3: TGTGCCAGCAGCGCCGGGGTATTTTATGAGCAGTTCTTC. Translated: CASSAGVFYEQFF. The V call is TRBV7-9, the J call TRBJ2-1, with D perhaps TRBD2 (5 bases). The V end lost 5 bases, the J end lost 8 bases, and 13 bases lay between the germline ends. Germline V lookup: CDR1 SEHNR, CDR2 FQNEAQ (reference sequence). The CDR3 contains 13 residues.

This clonotype occurred a few times. The conserved final phenylalanine or tryptophan is absent from the CDR3, which likely points to a read error. The chain carries TRBV11-3 and TRBJ2-2; TRBD2 might be the D (5 bases). The CDR3 extends over 16 amino acids. The V end was cut by 1 base, the J end by 4 bases, with 13 bases between. CDR1 and CDR2 (germline): SGHNT, YENEEA. This CDR3 is CASSLGGSRATGELFC. CDR3 in DNA: TGTGCCAGCAGCTTAGGTGGGAGTCGTGCCACCGGGGAGCTGTTTTGT.

This clonotype was recorded many times. This rearrangement joins TRBV5-1 to TRBJ1-2; 8 bases fit TRBD1. Germline CDR1 SGHRS, CDR2 YFSETQ. Trimming removed 0 bases from V and 6 bases from J; junction bases left unmatched: 7. This CDR3 is 15 amino acids long. CDR3 coding DNA: TGCGCCAGCAGCTTGGCTGATTTGACAGGGGATGGCTACACCTTC. This gives the protein CASSLADLTGDGYTF.

This clonotype appeared a few times. This sequence joins TRBV27 and TRBJ1-5; tentatively, D is TRBD1 (5 bases). Germline V gene data show CDR1 as MNHEY and CDR2 as SMNVEV (reference sequence). Trimming removed 4 bases from V and 7 bases from J, with 14 bases in between. The CDR3 extends over 14 amino acids. CDR3 coding DNA: TGTGCCAGCAGTTCGCCGGGACCGAACCAGCCCCAGCATTTT. Residues: CASSSPGPNQPQHF.

This clonotype has ten or more counts. The V and J genes are TRBV7-9 and TRBJ2-1; D call uncertain. The CDR3 runs 14 residues. In germline, CDR1 is SEHNR, CDR2 FQNEAQ (reference sequence). Trimming took 7 bases from V and 8 from J, leaving 18 bases between them. Written as DNA, the CDR3 is TGTGCCAGCACCTCCGTCACCCTGAGCGATGAGCAGTTCTTC. It is translated as CASTSVTLSDEQFF.

This clonotype was seen at least ten times. The chain is built from TRBV2 and TRBJ2-2; no definite D call. Trimming shortened V by 6 bases and J by 0 bases, and 8 bases separated the two germline ends. The germline V gene encodes CDR1 SNHLY and CDR2 FYNNEI. The CDR3 consists of 14 residues. DNA for the CDR3: TGTGCCAGCAGGTTCGGGCCGAACACCGGGGAGCTGTTTTTT. The encoded protein is CASRFGPNTGELFF.

The chain has TRBV3-1 and TRBJ2-7; D gene unclear. CDR1 is LGHDT, CDR2 YNNKEL, per germline (reference sequence). Trimming pared 3 bases from V and 2 bases from J, leaving 8 bases between. The CDR3 consists of 13 residues. CDR3 sequence (DNA): TGTGCCAGCAGCCATGTTTTGGCCTACGAGCAGTACTTC. As protein: CASSHVLAYEQYF.

This clonotype was observed a handful of times. The chain recombines TRBV15 with TRBJ2-7, with a tentative D call TRBD1 (6 bases). The V and J ends lost 3 bases and 4 bases respectively, with 13 bases between them. Germline loops: CDR1 LNHNV, CDR2 YYDKDF (reference sequence). The CDR3 contains 14 residues. The CDR3 spells CATSRARDKYEQYV. The CDR3 DNA is TGTGCCACCAGCAGGGCCCGGGACAAGTACGAGCAGTACGTC.

This rearrangement joins TRBV2 to TRBJ2-7; D is undetermined. Germline lookup yields CDR1 SNHLY and CDR2 FYNNEI. V shed 7 bases and J shed 4 bases, with 14 bases lying between them. This CDR3 is built from 13 residues. CDR3 DNA sequence: TGTGCCAGCAACCAGAGCCCCTATTACGAGCAGTACGTC. Translated: CASNQSPYYEQYV.

Concerning this clonotype: Compared with germline, one end of the junction differs, possibly owing to a read error. The chain uses TRBV20-1 and TRBJ2-5; 11 bases are a match to TRBD2. Germline values: CDR1 DFQATT, CDR2 SNEGSKA (reference sequence). The CDR3 is 13 residues long. The CDR3 region has the DNA TGCAGTGCTAGACTAGCGGGGGGTCCATTACTAAACTTC. Protein: CSARLAGGPLLNF.

This chain uses TRBV6-1 with TRBJ2-3; the D is unclear. The germline gives CDR1 MNHNS, CDR2 SASEGT. This CDR3 spans 14 amino acids. V lost 8 bases and J lost 2, with 14 bases in between. The CDR3 here is CASDRSSDTDTQYF. The CDR3 bases are TGTGCCAGCGACCGTAGCTCCGACACAGATACGCAGTATTTT.

This clonotype has a handful of counts. V usage is TRBV12-3 or TRBV12-4 and J usage is TRBJ2-1, with 10 bases that match TRBD2. The CDR3 length is 14 residues. The trim removed 11 bases at V and 8 bases at J, leaving 12 bases unmatched. The CDR3 loop reads CASKSGRARDEQFF. CDR3 DNA sequence: TGTGCCTCAAAAAGCGGGAGGGCCAGGGATGAGCAGTTCTTC.

This clonotype was detected only a few times. The V call is TRBV7-9, the J call TRBJ2-5; D is unclear. The germline V and J ends were trimmed by 2 bases and 5 bases, with 12 bases remaining between them. The germline V gene encodes CDR1 SEHNR and CDR2 FQNEAQ (reference sequence). The CDR3 has 14 residues. The CDR3 DNA is TGTGCCAGCAGCTTAATTCAGCAAGCTGAGACCCAGTACTTC. Its translation: CASSLIQQAETQYF.

CDR3 coding DNA: TGTGCCAGCAGCCGGGACGCCGGAGGGGCCCAAGAGACCCAGTACTTC. Protein product: CASSRDAGGAQETQYF. This chain uses TRBV9 with TRBJ2-5, with TRBD2 as a possible D gene (6 bases). The V gene's germline CDR1 is SGDLS and CDR2 YYNGEE. The CDR3 is 16 residues long. Trimming removed 4 bases from V and 1 base from J, with 17 bases in between.

This clonotype was detected only a few times. The chain is built from TRBV6-2 or TRBV6-3 and TRBJ2-3; 13 nucleotides align to TRBD2. V shed 1 base, J shed 6 bases, and the junction held 4 bases outside the gene matches. CDR1 is MNHEY, CDR2 SVGEGT, per germline. The CDR3 loop spans 16 amino acids. CDR3 amino acids: CASSYWPTSGRDTQYF. As DNA, the CDR3 is TGTGCCAGCAGTTACTGGCCGACTAGCGGGAGGGATACGCAGTATTTT.

The chain links TRBV14 to TRBJ2-7; perhaps TRBD1 as D (5 bases). Trimming stripped 3 bases from V and 11 bases from J, with 11 bases between. The germline V gene encodes CDR1 SGHDN and CDR2 FVKESK. The CDR3 spans 11 residues. DNA of the CDR3: TGTGCCAGCAGCCATCATGCAGGGAAGTACGTC. This sequence encodes CASSHHAGKYV.

This clonotype was counted a few times. The chain couples TRBV27 to TRBJ2-1, with 13 bases that match TRBD2. V dropped 7 bases and J dropped 6; count of bases not matched to a gene: 21. Germline CDR1 reads MNHEY; CDR2 reads SMNVEV (reference sequence). This CDR3 is built from 20 residues. CDR3 nucleotide sequence: TGTGCCAGCACGACACTCTCGGGACAGGGACTAGCGGGATCTTTCAATGAGCAGTTCTTC. Amino acid sequence: CASTTLSGQGLAGSFNEQFF.

This clonotype appeared many times. The CDR3 here is CASSRVTNQPQHF. The CDR3 nucleotides read TGTGCCAGCAGCCGGGTCACCAATCAGCCCCAGCATTTT. V is TRBV12-3 or TRBV12-4 and J is TRBJ1-5; no clear D gene. The V end was cut by 6 bases, the J end by 3 bases, with 9 bases between. This CDR3 comprises 13 residues.

The chain is built from TRBV6-5 and TRBJ2-2; a weak D match, TRBD2 (5 bases). CDR1 MNHEY and CDR2 SVGAGI come from the germline V gene. Between the trimmed V and J ends, which lost 3 bases and 0 bases, there was a span of 11 bases. The CDR3 consists of 16 residues. Written as DNA, the CDR3 is TGTGCCAGCAGTTATGTAGCGACAACGAACACCGGGGAGCTGTTTTTT. It encodes CASSYVATTNTGELFF.

This clonotype was picked up a small number of times. The junction differs from germline at one of its ends, possibly a read error. The CDR3 reads CASSLDYEVIFNEQFF. CDR3 DNA sequence: TGTGCCAGTAGTCTAGACTACGAGGTAATATTCAATGAGCAGTTCTTC. J is TRBJ2-1 and V is TRBV19; possibly TRBD2 for D (5 bases). The length of the CDR3 is 16 residues. Germline CDR1 is LNHDA and CDR2 is SQIVND (reference sequence).

The CDR3 here is CSASEGQGSLQGETQYF. As DNA, the CDR3 is TGCAGTGCTAGCGAGGGACAGGGAAGTCTCCAAGGGGAGACCCAGTACTTC. The V and J genes are TRBV20-1 and TRBJ2-5; 9 bases are a match to TRBD1. The CDR3 is 17 residues long. The J segment lost 5 bases and the V segment lost 3 bases, leaving 16 bases of the junction unmatched. The germline CDR1 and CDR2 sequences are DFQATT and SNEGSKA (reference sequence).

This clonotype was seen a handful of times. The chain links TRBV5-1 to TRBJ1-3, with unresolved D. The ends were cut back, 4 bases at V and 1 base at J, with 15 bases in the middle. Germline V gene data show CDR1 as SGHRS and CDR2 as YFSETQ. This CDR3 spans 16 amino acids. This CDR3 reads CASSERSAISGNTIYF. The CDR3 coding sequence is TGCGCCAGCAGCGAAAGATCAGCAATTTCTGGAAACACCATATATTTT.

This clonotype was picked up a small number of times. The gene calls are TRBV29-1 and TRBJ1-4; 10 bases fit TRBD1. V lost 7 bases, J lost 7 bases, and 3 bases stayed unmatched. Germline assignment: CDR1 SQVTM and CDR2 ANQGSEA. The CDR3 is made up of 12 amino acids. The CDR3 nucleotides are TGCAGCGCGACAGGGGGCGGTGAAAAACTGTTTTTT. It specifies CSATGGGEKLFF.

The rearrangement uses TRBV5-6 and TRBJ2-2; D possibly corresponds to TRBD2 (6 bases). Trimming cost V 2 bases and J 1 base, with 12 bases left between them. Germline V gene lookup returns CDR1 SGHDT and CDR2 YYEEEE. The CDR3 has 16 amino acids. CDR3 protein: CASSFSLRGNTGELFF. As DNA, the CDR3 is TGTGCCAGCAGCTTTTCGCTGCGGGGGAACACCGGGGAGCTGTTTTTT.